This entry is about one T cell receptor beta chain. The naive CD8 fraction comprised CD45RO-negative cells positively selected for CCR7 and excluded terminally differentiated effector memory CD45RA+ cells. The data belong to a study of shared clonotypes between healthy human individuals. TCRdb's table, derived via immunoSEQ multiplex PCR, lists solely in-frame clones and lacks some. The sample holds about 1,900,000 clones, 85% to 95% seen once. CDR1 and CDR2 from the germline V gene are SGHNT and YYREEE (reference sequence). The CDR3 totals 13 residues. Deletions cut 5 bases from V and 6 bases from J, with 13 bases between.

The genes are TRBV5-4 and TRBJ2-3; possible D gene TRBD1, 6 bases. Sequencing input: naive CD8+ T cells sorted from blood. This TCR was sampled from a man younger than 30 in good health. The CDR3 loop is CASRPTGSDTQYF. The CDR3 nucleotides read TGTGCCAGCAGACCCACAGGGTCTGATACGCAGTATTTT.